This T cell receptor (beta chain) stems from a study of radiotherapy plus CTLA-4 blockade in lung cancer. The wider study: Objective responses occurred in about a sixth of patients; 25% to 40% had disease control.

Method: immunoSEQ multiplex PCR; TCRdb's copy keeps in-frame clones and lacks some. This sample has 20,000 to 25,000 clones, with around 70% found just once. Study-wide results and caveats: Blood-borne expansion of tumor-derived TCR clones followed radiotherapy plus ipilimumab. Early clone dynamics of blood T cells, plus interferon-beta, reportedly predicted response best.

Patients in the study, people with chemo-refractory metastatic non-small-cell lung cancer, received focal radiation plus ipilimumab CTLA-4 blockade. About this clone: What it binds is not known.

This CDR3 comprises 13 residues. Germline V gene data show CDR1 as SGHVS and CDR2 as FQNEAQ. V lost 6 bases and J 6 bases, leaving 15 bases between the germline ends. V gene TRBV7-8 combines with J gene TRBJ2-7, with D tentatively TRBD1 (6 bases). The sample in question was peripheral blood, obtained from a patient treated with radiotherapy plus ipilimumab. The source of this sequence is a human donor with non-small cell lung cancer who had stable disease on radiotherapy plus ipilimumab. The CDR3 DNA reads TGTGCCAGCAGGATTAGTGGGGGCAGCGAGCAGTACTTC. This sequence encodes CASRISGGSEQYF.